Here is one T cell receptor beta chain with its context. The antigen is unknown. The data belong to a study of cytomegalovirus exposure and HLA in healthy donors. Findings of the study overall: The listing of roughly 160 TCR beta chains classed them as cytomegalovirus-associated. Reportedly, diagnosis of cytomegalovirus status by the classifier showed high specificity and sensitivity. Confirmation in vitro established that a few CMV-associated chains were specific for CMV antigens.

Germline CDR1 SGHVS, CDR2 FNYEAQ. V shed 5 bases, J shed 7 bases, and the junction held 13 bases outside the gene matches. The CDR3 totals 15 residues. Profiled with immunoSEQ multiplex PCR; TCRdb holds only in-frame clones, not every one. The sample holds some 110,000 clones; approximately 90% are singletons and the top ten take 4%. These donors were members of the roughly 120-subject validation cohort, a group separate from the approximately 700-subject first cohort. The sample taken for sequencing was PBMCs. The chain employs TRBV7-6 and TRBJ1-2, with 7 bases identical to TRBD1. The TCR sequence derives from a young woman in good health and CMV-seropositive. CDR3 DNA: TGTGCCAGCAGCCCCGAGGGGGCGGCAGGGGTTGGCTACACCTTC. This encodes CASSPEGAAGVGYTF.